These T cell receptor beta chains were read from a single sample in a study of blood T cell repertoires in COVID-19. Data came from immunoSEQ multiplex PCR; TCRdb stores just in-frame clones and leaves some out. The sample records fewer than 90,000 clones, 60% to 85% being singletons. The sample taken for sequencing was peripheral blood. Every receptor here comes from a human donor in a cohort sampled during active COVID-19. The CDR3 runs from the conserved cysteine through the conserved F or W. The D gene is left open where the match is weak. Expanded clones get a size class; other rows say once, few or many, or leave the size out.

d_call	clone_size	v_call	j_call	cdr3_aa	cdr3_nt
.	.	TRBV7-8	TRBJ2-5	CASSLGRISRGQETQYF	TGTGCCAGCAGCTTAGGTCGGATCAGCCGCGGGCAAGAGACCCAGTACTTC
TRBD1	.	TRBV4-3	TRBJ2-1	CASSQDPDRVSYNEQFF	TGCGCCAGCAGCCAAGACCCGGACAGGGTTTCCTACAATGAGCAGTTCTTC
.	.	TRBV13	TRBJ2-3	CASSSVGTDTQYF	TGTGCCAGCAGCTCAGTGGGCACAGATACGCAGTATTTT
.	.	TRBV28	TRBJ1-2	CASAAGSYGYTF	TGTGCCAGCGCAGCCGGGAGCTATGGCTACACCTTC
TRBD2	.	TRBV7-2	TRBJ2-7	CASSWDYPSYEQYF	TGTGCCAGCAGCTGGGACTATCCCTCCTACGAGCAGTACTTC
TRBD1	.	TRBV27	TRBJ2-2	CASSFLRQGPSTGTGELFF	TGTGCCAGCAGTTTCCTAAGACAGGGCCCCTCCACGGGCACCGGGGAGCTGTTTTTT
.	few	TRBV28	TRBJ1-5	CASRRELSGNQPQHF	TGTGCCAGCAGACGAGAACTGTCGGGCAATCAGCCCCAGCATTTT
TRBD2	.	TRBV4-2	TRBJ2-5	CASSPRAGGGETQYF	TGTGCCAGCAGCCCCCGGGCAGGCGGGGGAGAGACCCAGTACTTC
.	few	TRBV28	TRBJ1-1	CASSLNRYQAFF	TGTGCCAGCAGTCTGAACAGATATCAAGCTTTCTTT
TRBD1	.	TRBV27	TRBJ2-7	CASSLVSGGRHEQYF	TGTGCCAGCAGTTTAGTGTCAGGGGGTCGGCACGAGCAGTACTTC
TRBD1	few	TRBV19	TRBJ1-4	CASRIRDSQNEKLFF	TGTGCCAGTAGGATTCGGGACAGCCAAAATGAAAAACTGTTTTTT
TRBD2	.	TRBV4-2	TRBJ2-7	CASTSGLAGVFEQYF	TGTGCCAGCACCTCGGGACTAGCGGGAGTTTTCGAGCAGTACTTC
TRBD2	.	TRBV6-5	TRBJ2-4	CASQLAVIAKNIQYF	TGTGCCAGCCAGCTAGCGGTAATAGCCAAAAACATTCAGTACTTC
.	.	TRBV11-1	TRBJ2-1	CASSPDNEQFF	TGTGCCAGCAGCCCGGACAATGAGCAGTTCTTC
.	.	TRBV19	TRBJ1-4	CASSMGLNNEKLFF	TGTGCCAGTAGTATGGGGCTCAATAATGAAAAACTGTTTTTT
TRBD2	.	TRBV5-1	TRBJ2-5	CASSFSSGSGETQYF	TGCGCCAGCAGCTTTAGTAGCGGGAGTGGCGAGACCCAGTACTTC
.	.	TRBV29-1	TRBJ2-1	CSVEGERNEQFF	TGCAGCGTTGAAGGTGAGCGGAATGAGCAGTTCTTC
TRBD1	.	TRBV7-9	TRBJ1-2	CASSRGQEQVRGYTF	TGTGCCAGCAGCCGCGGACAGGAACAAGTGCGGGGCTACACCTTC
.	.	TRBV29-1	TRBJ2-3	CSVELPGLKTQYF	TGCAGCGTTGAACTACCCGGGTTGAAGACGCAGTATTTT
.	.	TRBV30	TRBJ2-7	CAWSPLRGRIYEQYF	TGTGCCTGGAGTCCCTTAAGAGGGAGGATCTACGAGCAGTACTTC
TRBD1	once	TRBV4-2	TRBJ1-2	CASSKGGGDYGYTF	TGTGCCAGCAGCAAAGGGGGCGGGGACTATGGCTACACCTTC
.	few	TRBV7-9	TRBJ1-1	CASSYGHSEAFF	TGTGCCAGCAGCTACGGACACTCTGAAGCTTTCTTT
TRBD2	once	TRBV7-3	TRBJ2-3	CASSQAGGITDTQYF	TGTGCCAGCAGCCAAGCGGGAGGCATCACAGATACGCAGTATTTT
.	.	TRBV6-2/TRBV6-3	TRBJ2-7	CASSKLYEQYF	TGTGCCAGCAGTAAACTTTACGAGCAGTACTTC
.	.	TRBV4-1	TRBJ1-3	CASSQVAGPRGSGNTIYF	TGCGCCAGCAGCCAAGTTGCCGGGCCAAGGGGCTCTGGAAACACCATATATTTT
.	.	TRBV5-6	TRBJ2-1	CASSLVGGRSNNEQFF	TGTGCCAGCAGCTTGGTAGGAGGGAGAAGTAACAATGAGCAGTTCTTC
TRBD1	.	TRBV7-9	TRBJ1-1	CASSLTGTGVTEAFF	TGTGCCAGCAGCCTGACCGGGACAGGGGTGACTGAAGCTTTCTTT
.	.	TRBV2	TRBJ1-6	CASSWAGRELNSPLHF	TGTGCCAGCAGCTGGGCAGGCCGGGAACTTAATTCACCCCTCCACTTT
.	.	TRBV11-2	TRBJ2-1	CASSLGTQRSYNEQFF	TGTGCCAGCAGCCTCGGGACTCAACGCTCCTACAATGAGCAGTTCTTC
.	.	TRBV4-1	TRBJ2-7	CASSQSATRREQYF	TGCGCCAGCAGCCAATCGGCGACTAGGAGAGAGCAGTACTTC
TRBD1	few	TRBV19	TRBJ2-7	CASSGRDRAYEQYF	TGTGCCAGTAGTGGCCGGGACAGGGCCTACGAGCAGTACTTC
TRBD2	many	TRBV7-9	TRBJ2-1	CASEGAGDTYNEQFF	TGTGCCAGCGAAGGTGCGGGAGATACCTACAATGAGCAGTTCTTC
.	.	TRBV4-1	TRBJ2-2	CASSTESGELFF	TGCGCCAGCAGCACAGAATCCGGGGAGCTGTTTTTT
TRBD1	.	TRBV28	TRBJ1-2	CASSLGQGYGYTF	TGTGCCAGCAGTTTAGGACAGGGCTATGGCTACACCTTC
.	.	TRBV7-8	TRBJ2-7	CASSLVQFYEQYF	TGTGCCAGCAGCTTAGTTCAATTCTACGAGCAGTACTTC
TRBD1	.	TRBV5-1	TRBJ2-7	CASSPTGGSYEQYF	TGCGCCAGCAGCCCTACAGGGGGGTCCTACGAGCAGTACTTC
.	.	TRBV6-6	TRBJ1-1	CASSYGAGTGEAFF	TGTGCCAGCAGCTACGGGGCAGGGACTGGTGAAGCTTTCTTT
TRBD2	.	TRBV19	TRBJ2-7	CASSITSGTSYEQYF	TGTGCCAGTAGTATCACTAGCGGGACCTCCTACGAGCAGTACTTC
.	.	TRBV23-1	TRBJ2-2	CASSQSDSANGELFF	TGCGCCAGCAGTCAATCTGATAGCGCAAACGGGGAGCTGTTTTTT
.	.	TRBV2	TRBJ1-2	CASRPGFNYGYTF	TGTGCCAGCCGCCCAGGGTTTAACTATGGCTACACCTTC
.	.	TRBV7-7	TRBJ2-5	CASSSGGYKGETQYF	TGTGCTAGCAGCTCCGGTGGTTATAAGGGGGAGACCCAGTACTTC
TRBD1	.	TRBV30	TRBJ2-5	CAWTGGETQYF	TGTGCCTGGACAGGGGGAGAGACCCAGTACTTC